This T cell receptor (beta chain) came from a study of blood T cell repertoires in COVID-19. The overall study: Specimens from acute and convalescent COVID-19 originated in the United States, Italy and Spain.

Per the authors' pipeline: Estimated nucleated cell counts came from reference gene primer amplification. Profiling relied on immunoSEQ multiplex PCR, and the TCRdb table lists in-frame clones only, not all of them. That table is the source of V, J and clone size, and D and trimming were worked out from the DNA. The sample has roughly 100,000 clones; approximately 86% are singletons. Germline V gives CDR1 SQVTM, CDR2 ANQGSEA. V trimming: 7 bases; J trimming: 6 bases; junction bases outside the gene matches: 10. The CDR3 is 13 amino acids. The TCR comes from a man aged 50 to 59 with COVID-19, enrolled during active disease. Sequencing used peripheral blood. The V call is TRBV29-1, the J call TRBJ2-7; 9 bases match TRBD1. CDR3 amino acids: CSAQDRGLAEQYF. The CDR3 DNA reads TGCAGCGCTCAGGACAGGGGACTTGCCGAGCAGTACTTC.